A selection of T cell receptor beta chains follows, all from one sample in a study of cytotoxic CD8 clonotypes in ibrutinib-treated CLL. Repertoires were generated with immunoSEQ multiplex PCR, while TCRdb's copy carries only in-frame clones and drops some. The sample has approximately 280,000 clones, less than 85% seen once; the top ten hold about 6%. The material sequenced was PBMCs, taken at disease progression, from a patient treated with ibrutinib. The receptor source for this set is a human donor with chronic lymphocytic leukemia. CDR3s include the opening cysteine and the closing phenylalanine or tryptophan. A D gene is named only where the DNA matches it firmly. Clone size is stated in some rows and not others, as once, few, many or a class when expanded.

j_call d_call clone_size v_call cdr3_nt cdr3_aa
TRBJ2-7 TRBD1 . TRBV2 TGTGCCAGCAGTGCGAGCGGCAGGGGGAGATACGAGCAGTACTTC CASSASGRGRYEQYF
TRBJ2-7 . . TRBV14 TGTGCCAGCAGCCCTGCGGGGGGCTGGACAGGCTCCTACGAGCAGTACTTC CASSPAGGWTGSYEQYF
TRBJ2-3 . . TRBV29-1 TGCAGCGGACAACCGGGGATAGATACGCAGTATTTT CSGQPGIDTQYF
TRBJ1-5 . . TRBV5-8 TGTGCCAGCAGCTTGGATCTGGGGGGCAATCAGCCCCAGCATTTT CASSLDLGGNQPQHF
TRBJ1-1 . . TRBV30 TGTGCCCGTAGCAAGAACACTGAAGCTTTCTTT CARSKNTEAFF
TRBJ2-2 TRBD1 . TRBV5-1 TGCGCCAGCAGCCTTCGACAGGGAGGGGAGCTGTTTTTT CASSLRQGGELFF
TRBJ1-4 TRBD1 . TRBV9 TGTGCCTCTAACAGGGGGCGCGGTGAAAAACTGTTTTTT CASNRGRGEKLFF
TRBJ1-2 . . TRBV9 TGTGCCAGCAGCGTAGGTCAGCTACCGAACTATGGCTACACCTTC CASSVGQLPNYGYTF
TRBJ2-7 . . TRBV6-5 TGTGCCAGCACCGAAGACCGGGACGAGCAGTACTTC CASTEDRDEQYF
TRBJ2-1 . . TRBV19 TGTGCCAGTAGTATTGTAGTTCTCTATGAGCAGTTCTTC CASSIVVLYEQFF
TRBJ2-1 . . TRBV19 TGTGCCAGTACCCCGGGACCCCTCGGGGATGAGCAGTTCTTC CASTPGPLGDEQFF
TRBJ2-1 . . TRBV6-5 TGTGCCAGCAGTTACTCGATCGCTGGGGGCGGTGAGCAGTTCTTC CASSYSIAGGGEQFF
TRBJ2-7 . few TRBV27 TGTGCCAGCAGTTTATTTAGGGTGGGGGGTCTCGAGCAGTACTTC CASSLFRVGGLEQYF
TRBJ2-7 TRBD2 . TRBV27 TGTGCCAGCAGTTTGGTAGCGGGAGCCTACGAGCAGTACTTC CASSLVAGAYEQYF
TRBJ2-7 . once TRBV9 TGTGCCAGCAGCGACCTAGCCAGCTCCTACGAGCAGTACTTC CASSDLASSYEQYF
TRBJ2-5 TRBD1 . TRBV28 TGTGCCAGCAGTTTACCAGGGGACAGGGGGCTAGAGACCCAGTACTTC CASSLPGDRGLETQYF
TRBJ2-5 TRBD2 . TRBV11-2 TGTGCCAGCAGCTCCGTGCGGGGGACAGAGACCCAGTACTTC CASSSVRGTETQYF
TRBJ1-2 . . TRBV29-1 TGCAGCGTTGAAGGGGAAGTCAGGGCTAACTATGGCTACACCTTC CSVEGEVRANYGYTF
TRBJ2-3 . . TRBV7-6 TGTGCCAGCAGCACCCTCACAGATACGCAGTATTTT CASSTLTDTQYF
TRBJ2-5 TRBD1 . TRBV10-3 TGTGCCATCGGGGGACAGGGACAAGAGACCCAGTACTTC CAIGGQGQETQYF
TRBJ1-2 TRBD1 few TRBV6-4 TGTGCCAGCAGTGACACCAGACAGGGAAGCTACACCTTC CASSDTRQGSYTF
TRBJ2-7 . . TRBV7-2 TGTGCCAGCAGCTTAGGGCGGGACGGTGGAGAGCAGTACTTC CASSLGRDGGEQYF
TRBJ2-7 . . TRBV9 TGTGCCAGCAGCGTAGGTTGGGGCGTTTCCGAGCAGTACTTC CASSVGWGVSEQYF
TRBJ2-1 . . TRBV11-2 TGTGCCAGCAGCTCCTTGAGTCTCGCATACAATGAGCAGTTCTTC CASSSLSLAYNEQFF
TRBJ1-5 . . TRBV12-5 TGTGCTAGTGGGTCCCGTCAGCCCCAGCATTTT CASGSRQPQHF
TRBJ2-2 . . TRBV19 TGTGCCAGTAGTATCCCCGGGGCTCAGAACACCGGGGAGCTGTTTTTT CASSIPGAQNTGELFF
TRBJ2-7 . . TRBV19 TGTGCCACTGCCCACAGGGTCGGCTACGAGCAGTACTTC CATAHRVGYEQYF
TRBJ2-2 . . TRBV7-3 TGTGCCAGCAGCTTCAACAGCATGCAAGGCGGGGAGCTGTTTTTT CASSFNSMQGGELFF
TRBJ2-7 . . TRBV4-3 TGCGCCAGCAGCCAAGATGGGCGTGGATACGAGCAGTACTTC CASSQDGRGYEQYF
TRBJ2-5 . few TRBV27 TGTGCCAGCAGTTTTGGGGGCGCGGAGACCCAGTACTTC CASSFGGAETQYF